In its sample, the clone carrying this T cell receptor beta chain was seen many times. As yet, its antigen is unknown. This sample was taken from a study of T cells after posttransplantation cyclophosphamide. Overall study results and limits: Blood and skin or GI T cell repertoires showed limited TRB overlap. Donor CD8+ memory clones often dominated recipient blood repertoires at later times. Recipient CMV seropositivity and CMV reactivation strongly tracked TRB clonality.

The ends were cut back, 3 bases at V and 5 bases at J, with 11 bases in the middle. The CDR3 is 15 residues long. Germline assignment: CDR1 SEHNR and CDR2 FQNEAQ (reference sequence). The repertoire was sequenced with immunoSEQ multiplex PCR; TCRdb's copy has only in-frame clones and lacks some. The profile covers roughly 40,000 clones, none occurring a single time. The origin of this receptor is a woman between 45 and 60 years old in good health and a related stem cell transplant donor. Sequencing was carried out using PBMCs. The rearrangement links TRBV7-9 to TRBJ1-6, with D possibly being TRBD1 (6 bases). CDR3 amino acids: CASSLLAGDNSPLHF. In DNA form, the CDR3 reads TGTGCCAGCAGCTTGTTGGCAGGGGATAATTCACCCCTCCACTTT.